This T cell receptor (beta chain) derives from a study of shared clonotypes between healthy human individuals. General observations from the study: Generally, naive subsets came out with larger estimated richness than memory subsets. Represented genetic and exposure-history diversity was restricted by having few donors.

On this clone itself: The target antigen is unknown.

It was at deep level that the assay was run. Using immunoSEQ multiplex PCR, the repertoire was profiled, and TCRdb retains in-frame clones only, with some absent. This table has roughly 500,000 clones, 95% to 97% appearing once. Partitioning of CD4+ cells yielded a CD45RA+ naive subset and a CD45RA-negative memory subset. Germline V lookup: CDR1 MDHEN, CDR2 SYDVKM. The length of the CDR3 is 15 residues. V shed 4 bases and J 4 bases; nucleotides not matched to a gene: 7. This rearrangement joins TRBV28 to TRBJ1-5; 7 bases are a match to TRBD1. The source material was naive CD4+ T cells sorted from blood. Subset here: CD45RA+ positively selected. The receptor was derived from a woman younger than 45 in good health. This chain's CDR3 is CASSSQQGLNQPQHF. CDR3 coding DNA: TGTGCCAGCAGTTCCCAACAGGGGTTAAATCAGCCCCAGCATTTT. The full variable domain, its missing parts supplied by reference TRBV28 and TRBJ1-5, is DVKVTQSSRYLVKRTGEKVFLECVQDMDHENMFWYRQDPGLGLRLIYFSYDVKMKEKGDIPEGYSVSREKKERFSLILESASTNQTSMYLCASSSQQGLNQPQHFGDGTRLSIL.